This T cell receptor (beta chain) was captured by sequencing in a study of blood T cell repertoires in COVID-19. This clone was seen just once. Some clones are missing from TCRdb's copy, which holds only in-frame ones; the method was immunoSEQ multiplex PCR. This sample carries around 140,000 clones, roughly 90% of them seen once, and the ten largest clones take less than 2.5%. The receptor was derived from a man in his sixties or seventies with active COVID-19. The sequenced material came from peripheral blood.

The CDR3 DNA follows: TGTGCCAGCAGCTTAACCGCGGGGCAGCCCCAGCATTTT. Encoded protein: CASSLTAGQPQHF. The rearrangement joins TRBV7-3 to TRBJ1-5; D is unresolved. CDR1 and CDR2 from the germline V gene are SGHTA and FQGTGA. CDR3 size: 13 residues. Trimming took 0 bases from V and 7 from J, leaving 7 bases between them.